Detailed here is one TCR beta chain. Its antigen remains unknown. CDR1 and CDR2 from the germline V gene are MNHEY and SMNVEV (reference sequence). The V segment lost 7 bases and the J segment 2 bases; nucleotides outside the gene matches: 11. The CDR3 contains 15 residues. Sequenced by immunoSEQ multiplex PCR; TCRdb stores in-frame clones only, minus some. Of 14,000 or so clones in the sample, 75% to 85% are singletons; the top ten hold under 2%. The sample comes from a study of PD-1 blockade in mismatch repair-deficient tumors. Study-level findings and limits: Rapid post-treatment expansion, then contraction, generally preceding radiologic response, marked tumor-resident clones.

TCR sequencing covered a few patients who responded to pembrolizumab. The V call is TRBV27, the J call TRBJ2-7; 7 bases fit TRBD2. The sequencing used PBMCs, collected around 15 weeks after starting pembrolizumab. The TCR comes from an adult with mismatch repair-deficient cancer. CDR3 residues: CASKLGGAGAYEQYF. The CDR3 DNA is TGTGCCAGCAAGTTAGGAGGTGCGGGGGCCTACGAGCAGTACTTC.